These 29 T cell receptor beta chains share one sample of origin, sequenced in a study of shared clonotypes between healthy human individuals (dated by TCRdb to 2020 to 2022). Libraries were built with the immunoSEQ multiplex PCR assay. TCRdb stores this immuneACCESS table with in-frame sequences only. Part of the clones is absent; in the studies checked, under half of the shortfall reflects unresolved V genes, and no reason is known for the rest. The sample contains over 95,000 clones, around 68% of them found a single time. The ten largest clonotypes hold roughly 24% of the sample. The sample was memory CD8+ T cells sorted from blood. The cell subset or site label corresponds to: CD45RO+ cells pooled with CCR7-negative TemRA cells. Receptors were obtained from a woman under 40 in good health.

V and J are TRBV30 and TRBJ1-4; D remains ambiguous. Trimming pared 3 bases from V and 5 bases from J, leaving 10 bases between. The CDR3 spans 13 residues. The germline CDR1 and CDR2 sequences are GTSNPN and SVGIG (reference sequence). The CDR3 coding sequence is TGTGCCTGGAGCGTGATACCAAATGAAAAACTGTTTTTT. Protein: CAWSVIPNEKLFF.

V and J are TRBV6-1 and TRBJ2-7; possibly TRBD1 or TRBD2 for D (5 bases each). V was trimmed by 11 bases and J by 2 bases, leaving 16 bases between them. The germline V gene encodes CDR1 MNHNS and CDR2 SASEGT. The CDR3 runs to 13 residues. The CDR3 spells CAGSRDGTYEQYF. CDR3 coding DNA: TGTGCCGGAAGCCGGGACGGGACCTACGAGCAGTACTTC.

This chain joins TRBV7-9 and TRBJ2-1, with 8 bases matching TRBD2. The CDR3 covers 15 residues. V was clipped by 1 base and J by 8 bases; unmatched bases: 7. Per the germline V gene, CDR1 is SEHNR and CDR2 is FQNEAQ (reference sequence). CDR3 amino acids: CASSLGASAGDEQFF. The CDR3 region has the DNA TGTGCCAGCAGCTTAGGGGCCTCAGCGGGGGATGAGCAGTTCTTC.

The chain carries TRBV25-1 and TRBJ2-2; TRBD1 matches 7 bases. The J segment lost 2 bases and the V segment lost 6 bases, leaving 9 bases of the junction unmatched. Germline V CDR1 and CDR2: MGHDK, SYGVNS. The CDR3 loop spans 16 amino acids. Here the CDR3 reads CASSRPGQLNTGELFF. CDR3 nucleotide sequence: TGTGCCAGCAGCAGGCCGGGACAGCTAAACACCGGGGAGCTGTTTTTT.

The chain combines TRBV14 with TRBJ2-7, with 10 bases matching TRBD1. This CDR3 has 16 residues. The V segment lost 4 bases and the J segment 3 bases; nucleotides outside the gene matches: 9. The V gene's germline CDR1 is SGHDN and CDR2 FVKESK. CDR3 in amino acids: CASSRTQGTGVYEQYF. The CDR3 bases are TGTGCCAGCAGCCGTACACAAGGGACAGGGGTCTACGAGCAGTACTTC.

The rearrangement links TRBV5-1 to TRBJ2-7; D gene unclear. Germline V gene data show CDR1 as SGHRS and CDR2 as YFSETQ. The CDR3 has 13 amino acids. V was cut by 0 bases and J by 3 bases, with 7 bases left in between. CDR3: CASSLVRGYEQYF. In nucleotides, the CDR3 is TGCGCCAGCAGCTTGGTAAGAGGCTACGAGCAGTACTTC.

The chain employs TRBV20-1 and TRBJ2-1, with unresolved D. The CDR3 is made up of 9 amino acids. Looked up from germline, CDR1 is DFQATT and CDR2 is SNEGSKA (reference sequence). The CDR3 bases are TGCAGCACCTACAATGAGCAGTTCTTC. Residues: CSTYNEQFF.

The gene calls are TRBV18 and TRBJ2-1; TRBD2 agrees at 9 bases. This CDR3 comprises 19 residues. CDR1 is KGHSH and CDR2 is LQKENI in the germline V gene. V shed 2 bases, J shed 5 bases, and the junction held 16 bases outside the gene matches. The CDR3 protein is CASSPRTSATEVYNNEQFF. The DNA of the CDR3 is TGTGCCAGCTCACCAAGGACTAGCGCGACGGAGGTTTATAACAATGAGCAGTTCTTC. Looking up the rest from reference TRBV18 and TRBJ2-1 gives the full variable domain: NAGVMQNPRHLVRRRGQEARLRCSPMKGHSHVYWYRQLPEEGLKFMVYLQKENIIDESGMPKERFSAEFPKEGPSILRIQQVVRGDSAAYFCASSPRTSATEVYNNEQFFGPGTRLTVL.

The J gene is TRBJ1-2, the V gene TRBV5-4, with D possibly being TRBD1 (6 bases). V was trimmed by 5 bases and J by 3 bases, leaving 14 bases between them. The length of the CDR3 is 14 residues. CDR1 is SGHNT and CDR2 is YYREEE in the germline V gene (reference sequence). The CDR3 DNA reads as TGTGCCAGCAGTTTCAACAGGGTTGACTATGGCTACACCTTC. It encodes CASSFNRVDYGYTF.

Only a few counts were recorded for this clone. The rearrangement links TRBV5-4 to TRBJ2-5; 9 bases align to TRBD2. V shed 2 bases and J 5 bases; nucleotides not matched to a gene: 7. This CDR3 spans 15 amino acids. Germline V gene lookup returns CDR1 SGHNT and CDR2 YYREEE (reference sequence). The CDR3 spells CASSLPGLAPETQYF. The DNA of the CDR3 is TGTGCCAGCAGCTTACCGGGACTAGCTCCGGAGACCCAGTACTTC.

The chain has TRBV19 and TRBJ2-3; no reliable D call. The CDR3 consists of 13 residues. Germline V gene lookup returns CDR1 LNHDA and CDR2 SQIVND (reference sequence). V was trimmed by 2 bases and J by 7 bases, leaving 10 bases between them. Written as DNA, the CDR3 is TGTGCCAGTAGTATACGCTCGTCTAATACGCAGTATTTT. It codes for CASSIRSSNTQYF.

V gene TRBV5-1 combines with J gene TRBJ1-5; D gene uncertain. The germline V gene has CDR1 SGHRS and CDR2 YFSETQ. The CDR3 is made up of 13 amino acids. The V end lost 7 bases, the J end lost 5 bases, and 13 bases lay between the germline ends. CDR3 coding DNA: TGCGCCAGCCGGAGGCGGGTCGATCAGCCCCAGCATTTT. Translating it yields CASRRRVDQPQHF.

This clone came up a few times. This sequence joins TRBV7-9 and TRBJ2-7, with 11 bases lining up with TRBD2. The germline gives CDR1 SEHNR, CDR2 FQNEAQ (reference sequence). The CDR3 has 15 amino acids. Losses at the gene ends were 6 bases for V and 9 bases for J; bases not matched to a gene: 13. The CDR3 sequence is CASSPTSGVYERQYF. CDR3 nucleotide sequence: TGTGCCAGCAGTCCGACTAGCGGGGTGTACGAGCGGCAGTACTTC.

This clone was found many times. The chain uses TRBV11-1 and TRBJ2-7; 7 bases are shared with TRBD2. Germline CDR1 and CDR2: SGHAT and FQDESV (reference sequence). This CDR3 contains 16 residues. V shed 2 bases and J 6 bases; nucleotides not matched to a gene: 13. The CDR3 here is CASSLLAGVGVGEQYF. The CDR3, as DNA: TGTGCCAGCAGCTTACTTGCGGGAGTAGGGGTGGGCGAGCAGTACTTC.

The V call is TRBV7-9, the J call TRBJ2-7; 12 bases map to TRBD2. Germline V CDR1 and CDR2: SEHNR, FQNEAQ (reference sequence). Losses at the gene ends were 4 bases for V and 4 bases for J; bases not matched to a gene: 8. The CDR3 has 16 residues. The CDR3 region is CASSWKTTSGGYEQYF. For the CDR3, the DNA is TGTGCCAGCAGCTGGAAGACGACTAGCGGGGGATACGAGCAGTACTTC.

Many counts were recorded for this clone. The chain couples TRBV19 to TRBJ2-7; D is perhaps TRBD1 (7 bases). In germline, CDR1 is LNHDA, CDR2 SQIVND (reference sequence). The V end lost 7 bases, the J end lost 5 bases, and 12 bases lay between the germline ends. This CDR3 has 12 amino acids. The CDR3 is CASNQGGNEQYF. The CDR3 nucleotides read TGTGCCAGTAATCAGGGGGGAAACGAGCAGTACTTC.

This chain links TRBV6-1 with TRBJ2-3; 12 bases align to TRBD2. Germline V gene sequence: CDR1 MNHNS, CDR2 SASEGT. Trimming cost V 4 bases and J 6 bases; bases outside gene matches: 8. The CDR3 is 16 amino acids. CDR3 in amino acids: CASSGDTSGRPDTQYF. CDR3 bases: TGTGCCAGCAGTGGAGATACTAGCGGGAGGCCCGATACGCAGTATTTT.

A word on this clone: This sequence may be a read error, since a much larger clone differs from it by one base. The chain employs TRBV9 and TRBJ2-1, with D maybe TRBD2 (6 bases). V shed 4 bases and J shed 0 bases, with 17 bases lying between them. From germline, CDR1 is SGDLS and CDR2 YYNGEE. The CDR3 is 17 residues long. In DNA form, the CDR3 reads TGTGCCAGCAGCATAGCTTGGCGGGATGACTCCTACAATGAGCAGTTCTTC. Amino acids: CASSIAWRDDSYNEQFF. Drawing the rest from reference TRBV9 and TRBJ2-1, the complete variable domain is DSGVTQTPKHLITATGQRVTLRCSPRSGDLSVYWYQQSLDQGLQFLIQYYNGEERAKGNILERFSAQQFPDLHSELNLSSLELGDSALYFCASSIAWRDDSYNEQFFGPGTRLTVL.

This chain joins TRBV25-1 and TRBJ2-5; D might be TRBD1 (5 bases). Trimming took 8 bases from V and 1 from J, leaving 23 bases between them. This CDR3 is 17 amino acids long. Germline V gene lookup returns CDR1 MGHDK and CDR2 SYGVNS. CDR3 residues: CASSTHLLQGPQETQYF. The CDR3 bases are TGTGCCAGCTCTACGCACCTTCTTCAGGGCCCCCAAGAGACCCAGTACTTC.

This clone showed up just a few times. V gene TRBV10-3 combines with J gene TRBJ2-3, with TRBD2 matching 11 bases. Germline trimming cut 8 bases from V and 2 bases from J; bases unmatched to any gene: 9. There are 16 residues in the CDR3. From germline, CDR1 is ENHRY and CDR2 SYGVKD. CDR3 nucleotide sequence: TGTGCCATCGGAGCACTAGCGGGAGCGAACACAGATACGCAGTATTTT. Translation: CAIGALAGANTDTQYF.

The chain has TRBV5-1 and TRBJ2-1; either TRBD1 or TRBD2 may fit D (5 bases each). V was clipped by 4 bases and J by 12 bases, with 17 bases between them. The CDR3 is 13 residues long. From germline, CDR1 is SGHRS and CDR2 YFSETQ. CDR3 DNA sequence: TGCGCCAGCAGCGAGGGACCCCCCGGCCCGCAGTTCTTC. Protein sequence: CASSEGPPGPQFF.

This clone was detected only a few times. The chain employs TRBV5-1 and TRBJ1-4; 7 bases agree with TRBD1. Germline-derived CDR1 and CDR2 are SGHRS and YFSETQ. With V trimmed by 2 bases and J by 8 bases, 6 bases remained unmatched. This CDR3 comprises 14 residues. The CDR3: CASSFDRVEEKLFF. CDR3 DNA sequence: TGCGCCAGCAGCTTTGACAGGGTGGAGGAAAAACTGTTTTTT.

The CDR3 sequence: CASSQEQAGDETQYF. The CDR3 DNA is TGTGCCAGCAGCCAAGAGCAAGCGGGAGATGAGACCCAGTACTTC. The gene calls are TRBV5-4 and TRBJ2-5; 8 bases map to TRBD2. The CDR3 has 15 amino acids. Losses at the gene ends were 4 bases for V and 5 bases for J; bases not matched to a gene: 10. CDR1 and CDR2 from the germline V gene are SGHNT and YYREEE (reference sequence).

The table lists this clone with many counts. The chain's CDR3 is CASSYAETEAFF. The DNA for the CDR3 is TGTGCCAGCAGTTACGCCGAAACTGAAGCTTTCTTT. The chain couples TRBV6-6 to TRBJ1-1; D remains ambiguous. With 2 bases removed from V and 5 bases from J, the gap between germline ends came to 6 bases. Germline assignment: CDR1 MNHNY and CDR2 SVGAGI (reference sequence). This CDR3 region has 12 residues.

This chain joins TRBV4-1 and TRBJ1-1; D not resolved. V was cut by 1 base and J by 0 bases, with 21 bases left in between. The V gene's germline CDR1 is MGHRA and CDR2 YSYEKL. CDR3 size: 19 residues. The CDR3 DNA is TGCGCCAGCAGCCAAGTTTGGGCTGACCAGTCTCGGCTGAACACTGAAGCTTTCTTT. Translation: CASSQVWADQSRLNTEAFF.

The chain couples TRBV27 to TRBJ2-1; unclear D gene. The CDR3 length is 13 residues. Trimming stripped 6 bases from V and 7 bases from J, with 13 bases between. The V gene's germline CDR1 is MNHEY and CDR2 SMNVEV (reference sequence). CDR3 nucleotide sequence: TGTGCCAGCAGCCACCCCCACGGTAATGAGCAGTTCTTC. Translating gives CASSHPHGNEQFF.

This rearrangement joins TRBV7-9 to TRBJ2-5; D may be TRBD1 (5 bases). The ends were cut back, 5 bases at V and 4 bases at J, with 17 bases in the middle. The CDR3 length is 15 residues. Germline lookup yields CDR1 SEHNR and CDR2 FQNEAQ (reference sequence). CDR3 in amino acids: CASSQQASQTETQYF. The CDR3 DNA follows: TGTGCCAGCAGCCAACAGGCCAGTCAAACAGAGACCCAGTACTTC. The full variable domain, in which reference TRBV7-9 and TRBJ2-5 provide the parts outside the CDR3, is DTGVSQNPRHKITKRGQNVTFRCDPISEHNRLYWYRQTLGQGPEFLTYFQNEAQLEKSRLLSDRFSAERPKGSFSTLEIQRTEQGDSAMYLCASSQQASQTETQYFGPGTRLLVL.

This clone was picked up a small number of times. V is TRBV18 and J is TRBJ2-1, with D maybe TRBD1 (5 bases). Germline values: CDR1 KGHSH, CDR2 LQKENI. Deletions cut 6 bases from V and 6 bases from J, with 18 bases between. This CDR3 is 15 amino acids long. CDR3 in amino acids: CASSPLDSPINEQFF. The CDR3 nucleotides are TGTGCCAGCTCGCCGCTAGACAGTCCCATCAATGAGCAGTTCTTC.

The CDR3 bases are TGTGCCAGTAGTATAGTCGCTCTAGCAGGAGGTGAGCAGTTCTTC. This translates into CASSIVALAGGEQFF. V and J are TRBV19 and TRBJ2-1, with a tentative D call TRBD2 (5 bases). Germline CDR1 is LNHDA and CDR2 is SQIVND (reference sequence). V shed 1 base and J shed 9 bases, with 16 bases lying between them. This CDR3 is 15 amino acids long.